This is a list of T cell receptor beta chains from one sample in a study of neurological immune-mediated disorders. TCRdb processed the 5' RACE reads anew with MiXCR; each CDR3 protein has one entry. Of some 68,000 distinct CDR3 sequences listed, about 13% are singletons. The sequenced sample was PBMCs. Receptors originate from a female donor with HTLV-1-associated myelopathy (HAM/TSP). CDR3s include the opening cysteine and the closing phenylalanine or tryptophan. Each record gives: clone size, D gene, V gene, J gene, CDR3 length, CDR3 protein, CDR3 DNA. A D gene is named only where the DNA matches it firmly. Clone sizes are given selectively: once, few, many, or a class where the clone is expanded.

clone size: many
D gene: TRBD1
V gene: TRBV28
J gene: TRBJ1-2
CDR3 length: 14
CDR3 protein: CASRAGTVLGGYTF
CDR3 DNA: TGTGCCAGCAGGGCCGGGACAGTCTTAGGTGGCTACACCTTC

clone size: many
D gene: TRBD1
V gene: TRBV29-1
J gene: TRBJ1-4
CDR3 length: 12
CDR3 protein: CSPDRVNEKLFF
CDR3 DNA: TGCAGCCCCGACAGGGTAAATGAAAAACTGTTTTTT

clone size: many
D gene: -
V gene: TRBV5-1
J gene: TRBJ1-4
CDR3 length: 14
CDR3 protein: CASSLQGAGEKLFF
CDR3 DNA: TGCGCCAGCAGCCTACAGGGTGCAGGGGAAAAACTGTTTTTT

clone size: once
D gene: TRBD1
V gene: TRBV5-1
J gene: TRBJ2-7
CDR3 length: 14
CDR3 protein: CASSLRTGGYEQYF
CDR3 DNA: TGCGCCAGCAGCTTGAGGACAGGGGGGTACGAGCAGTACTTC

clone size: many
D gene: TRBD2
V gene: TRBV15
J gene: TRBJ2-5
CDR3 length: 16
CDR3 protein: CATSRGTAGVGETQYF
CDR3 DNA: TGTGCCACCAGCAGAGGCACGGCGGGGGTCGGAGAGACCCAGTACTTC

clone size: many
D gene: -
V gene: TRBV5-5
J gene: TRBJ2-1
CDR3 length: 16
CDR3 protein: CASSLAGGSSYNEQFF
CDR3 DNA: TGTGCCAGCAGCTTGGCCGGGGGCTCCTCCTACAATGAGCAGTTCTTC

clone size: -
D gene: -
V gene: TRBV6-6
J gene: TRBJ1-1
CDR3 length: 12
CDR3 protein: CASRYGGGEAFF
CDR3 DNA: TGTGCCAGCAGATACGGTGGGGGCGAAGCTTTCTTT

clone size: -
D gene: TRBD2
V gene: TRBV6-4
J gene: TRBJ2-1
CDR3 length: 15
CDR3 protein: CASSAHRGAYNEQFF
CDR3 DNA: TGTGCCAGCAGTGCCCATCGGGGGGCCTACAATGAGCAGTTCTTC

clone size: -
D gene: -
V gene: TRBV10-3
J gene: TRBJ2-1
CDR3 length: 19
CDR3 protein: CAISDSRGSPSTPYNEQFF
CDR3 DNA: TGTGCCATCAGTGATTCCCGGGGCAGCCCCTCCACCCCCTACAATGAGCAGTTCTTC

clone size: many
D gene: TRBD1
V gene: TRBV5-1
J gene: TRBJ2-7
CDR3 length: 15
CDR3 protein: CASSHNPGQGYEQYF
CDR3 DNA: TGCGCCAGCAGCCACAATCCGGGACAGGGCTACGAGCAGTACTTC

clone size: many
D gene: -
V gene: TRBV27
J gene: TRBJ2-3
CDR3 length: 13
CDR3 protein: CASSPRSADTQYF
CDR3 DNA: TGTGCCAGCAGTCCCCGGTCCGCCGATACGCAGTATTTT